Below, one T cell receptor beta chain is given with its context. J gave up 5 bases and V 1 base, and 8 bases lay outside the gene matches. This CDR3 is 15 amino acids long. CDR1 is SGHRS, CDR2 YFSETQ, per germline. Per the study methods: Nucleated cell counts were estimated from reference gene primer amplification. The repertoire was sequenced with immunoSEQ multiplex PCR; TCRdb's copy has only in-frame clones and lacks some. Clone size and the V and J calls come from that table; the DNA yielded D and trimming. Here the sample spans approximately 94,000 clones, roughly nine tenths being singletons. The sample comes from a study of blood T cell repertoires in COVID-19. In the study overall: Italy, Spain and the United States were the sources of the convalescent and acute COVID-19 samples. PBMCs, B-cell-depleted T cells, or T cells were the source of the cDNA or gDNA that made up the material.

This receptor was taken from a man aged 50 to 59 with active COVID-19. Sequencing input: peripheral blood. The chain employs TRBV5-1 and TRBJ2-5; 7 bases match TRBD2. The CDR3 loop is CASSLFAGVGETQYF. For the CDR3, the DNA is TGCGCCAGCAGCTTGTTTGCGGGAGTGGGGGAGACCCAGTACTTC. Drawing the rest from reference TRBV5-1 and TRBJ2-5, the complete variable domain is KAGVTQTPRYLIKTRGQQVTLSCSPISGHRSVSWYQQTPGQGLQFLFEYFSETQRNKGNFPGRFSGRQFSNSRSEMNVSTLELGDSALYLCASSLFAGVGETQYFGPGTRLLVL.